These 22 T cell receptor beta chains were sequenced from one sample in a study of radiotherapy plus CTLA-4 blockade in lung cancer. Repertoires were generated with immunoSEQ multiplex PCR, while TCRdb's copy carries only in-frame clones and drops some. The data show about 60,000 clones, with around 80% seen just once and less than 4.5% held by the top ten. Sequenced material: peripheral blood, taken from a patient treated with radiotherapy plus ipilimumab. Receptors were obtained from a human donor with non-small cell lung cancer who had a partial response to radiotherapy plus ipilimumab.

This clone has just a few counts. The chain is built from TRBV11-1 and TRBJ2-7; maybe TRBD2 (5 bases). The CDR3 totals 14 residues. Germline V gene lookup returns CDR1 SGHAT and CDR2 FQDESV (reference sequence). V was clipped by 2 bases and J by 2 bases, with 10 bases between them. For the CDR3, the DNA is TGTGCCAGCAGCTTAATGGACGGGACCTACGAGCAGTACTTC. This gives the protein CASSLMDGTYEQYF.

The chain recombines TRBV10-1 with TRBJ1-2; D uncertain. The CDR3 is 13 residues long. The V gene lost 10 bases and the J gene lost 2 bases, with 14 bases spanning the gap. Germline lookup yields CDR1 WNHNN and CDR2 SYGVQD (reference sequence). As DNA, the CDR3 is TGCGCCATCACTAAGGGAGGGAACTATGGCTACACCTTC. It encodes CAITKGGNYGYTF.

J is TRBJ2-2 and V is TRBV6-6; D is undetermined. With 5 bases removed from V and 6 bases from J, the gap between germline ends came to 7 bases. CDR3 length: 12 residues. CDR1 and CDR2 from the germline V gene are MNHNY and SVGAGI (reference sequence). The CDR3 coding sequence is TGTGCCAGCAGTGTAGAGGCCGGGGAGCTGTTTTTT. Encoded protein: CASSVEAGELFF.

The chain uses TRBV5-4 and TRBJ2-3; 9 nucleotides agree with TRBD1. Trimming took 0 bases from V and 5 from J; bases not matched to a gene: 7. The CDR3 runs 16 residues. The V gene's germline CDR1 is SGHNT and CDR2 YYREEE (reference sequence). The CDR3 DNA reads as TGTGCCAGCAGCTTGGGGGACAGGGAGCAAAGAGATACGCAGTATTTT. Amino acids: CASSLGDREQRDTQYF.

The chain is built from TRBV7-3 and TRBJ2-2; D possibly corresponds to TRBD2 (5 bases). Germline CDR1 and CDR2: SGHTA and FQGTGA. The V end was cut by 2 bases, the J end by 7 bases, with 8 bases between. The CDR3 length is 13 residues. For the CDR3, the DNA is TGTGCCAGCAGCTTAGTAGGGAGCGGGGAGCTGTTTTTT. Translated, it gives CASSLVGSGELFF.

This rearrangement joins TRBV27 to TRBJ2-1; 8 nucleotides align to TRBD2. The length of the CDR3 is 15 residues. V lost 5 bases and J lost 4; bases outside the gene matches: 7. Germline V gene sequence: CDR1 MNHEY, CDR2 SMNVEV (reference sequence). The CDR3 DNA sequence: TGTGCCAGCAGTCCGGGACTAGGAGTTTACAATGAGCAGTTCTTC. Translation gives CASSPGLGVYNEQFF.

V gene TRBV7-9 combines with J gene TRBJ2-5, with 9 bases fitting TRBD1. The CDR3 runs to 15 residues. Germline V CDR1 and CDR2: SEHNR, FQNEAQ (reference sequence). V trimming: 2 bases; J trimming: 5 bases; junction bases outside the gene matches: 6. CDR3 in DNA: TGTGCCAGCAGCTTAACCTCGGGACAGGGCGAGACCCAGTACTTC. This encodes CASSLTSGQGETQYF.

V and J are TRBV10-3 and TRBJ1-1; D gene uncertain. V was trimmed by 2 bases and J by 8 bases, leaving 12 bases between them. CDR1 ENHRY and CDR2 SYGVKD come from the germline V gene. This CDR3 contains 13 residues. The CDR3: CAISEGRLGEAFF. The DNA of the CDR3 is TGTGCCATCAGTGAGGGGAGGCTTGGGGAAGCTTTCTTT.

V gene TRBV6-5 combines with J gene TRBJ1-4, with 7 bases matching TRBD1. The V gene end was trimmed by 7 bases and the J gene end by 0 bases; junction bases not matched to a gene: 2. The CDR3 contains 14 residues. The germline CDR1 and CDR2 sequences are MNHEY and SVGAGI. The CDR3 region has the DNA TGTGCCAGCATTGACAGGGCAACTAATGAAAAACTGTTTTTT. As protein: CASIDRATNEKLFF.

The chain links TRBV25-1 to TRBJ2-6; 12 nucleotides align to TRBD2. This CDR3 is built from 18 residues. The trim removed 2 bases at V and 0 bases at J, leaving 2 bases unmatched. Germline values: CDR1 MGHDK, CDR2 SYGVNS. The CDR3 region has the DNA TGTGCCAGCAGTGAACCGGGACTAGCGGGCTCTGGGGCCAACGTCCTGACTTTC. It yields the protein CASSEPGLAGSGANVLTF.

This sequence joins TRBV9 and TRBJ1-2; TRBD1 aligns across 7 bases. The CDR3 runs to 17 residues. The ends lost 3 bases at V and 3 bases at J; junction bases unmatched: 14. Germline V gene sequence: CDR1 SGDLS, CDR2 YYNGEE. The CDR3 coding sequence is TGTGCCAGCAGCGGGAGATACGGGACAGATCTGGACTATGGCTACACCTTC. Residues: CASSGRYGTDLDYGYTF.

The chain recombines TRBV27 with TRBJ2-2; D possibly corresponds to TRBD2 (6 bases). CDR3 length: 15 amino acids. Trimming removed 1 base from V and 6 bases from J, with 12 bases in between. CDR1 MNHEY and CDR2 SMNVEV come from the germline V gene (reference sequence). The DNA for the CDR3 is TGTGCCAGCAGTTTATTGGGGGGAAAGGCCGGGGAGCTGTTTTTT. Protein: CASSLLGGKAGELFF.

V gene TRBV2 combines with J gene TRBJ1-3, with 7 bases that match TRBD1. The junction had 6 bases not matched to a gene; V was cut back by 6 bases and J by 4 bases. Per germline, CDR1 SNHLY and CDR2 FYNNEI. The CDR3 spans 14 residues. The CDR3 sequence: CASRGDRAGNTIYF. The CDR3 coding sequence is TGTGCCAGCAGGGGAGACAGGGCCGGAAACACCATATATTTT.

V and J are TRBV19 and TRBJ1-2; TRBD1 matches 11 bases. Looked up from germline, CDR1 is LNHDA and CDR2 is SQIVND (reference sequence). Trimming removed 7 bases from V and 5 bases from J; junction bases left unmatched: 9. CDR3 length: 15 amino acids. CDR3 loop: CASIPGQGGSYGYTF. The CDR3 DNA reads as TGTGCCAGTATACCGGGACAGGGGGGTTCTTATGGCTACACCTTC.

This chain connects TRBV27 to TRBJ2-1; maybe TRBD2 (5 bases). Germline loops: CDR1 MNHEY, CDR2 SMNVEV (reference sequence). With 6 bases removed from V and 0 bases from J, the gap between germline ends came to 15 bases. CDR3 length equals 16 residues. In nucleotides, the CDR3 is TGTGCCAGCAGCGACCCTAGAGGGAGCTCCTACAATGAGCAGTTCTTC. Protein: CASSDPRGSSYNEQFF.

This sequence joins TRBV4-1 and TRBJ2-2; a weak D match, TRBD1 (5 bases). This CDR3 is 14 amino acids long. Germline V lookup: CDR1 MGHRA, CDR2 YSYEKL. Trimming cost V 1 base and J 5 bases, with 8 bases left between them. CDR3 DNA sequence: TGCGCCAGCAGCCAAGGATCAGGGACCGGGGAGCTGTTTTTT. It yields the protein CASSQGSGTGELFF.

The chain links TRBV6-5 to TRBJ1-1; 12 positions agree with TRBD1. This CDR3 is 15 amino acids long. Trimming removed 4 bases from V and 4 bases from J; junction bases left unmatched: 4. Germline CDR1 is MNHEY and CDR2 is SVGAGI. For the CDR3, the DNA is TGTGCCAGCAGTTGGGGACAGGGGGCGGGCACTGAAGCTTTCTTT. Its translation is CASSWGQGAGTEAFF.

V is TRBV7-2 and J is TRBJ2-3; D remains unclear. This CDR3 is 12 amino acids long. Germline CDR1 is SGHTA and CDR2 is FQGNSA. The germline V and J ends were trimmed by 5 bases and 4 bases, with 7 bases remaining between them. CDR3 amino acids: CASSSSADTQYF. CDR3 nucleotides: TGTGCCAGCAGCAGTAGTGCAGATACGCAGTATTTT.

The CDR3: CASSESRGHNEQFF. DNA of the CDR3: TGCGCCAGCAGTGAATCCAGGGGACACAATGAGCAGTTCTTC. This chain links TRBV10-1 with TRBJ2-1; possible D gene TRBD1, 6 bases. The V and J ends lost 3 bases and 5 bases respectively, with 11 bases between them. The CDR3 covers 14 residues. The germline gives CDR1 WNHNN, CDR2 SYGVQD (reference sequence).

V gene TRBV9 combines with J gene TRBJ2-3, with D hard to call. The length of the CDR3 is 13 residues. V lost 0 bases to trimming and J lost 2 bases, with 4 bases between them. The germline V gene has CDR1 SGDLS and CDR2 YYNGEE. The DNA for the CDR3 is TGTGCCAGCAGCGTAGTTAACACAGATACGCAGTATTTT. Encoded protein: CASSVVNTDTQYF.

The chain carries TRBV7-2 and TRBJ2-5; TRBD2 might be the D (6 bases). The CDR3 covers 14 residues. Germline values: CDR1 SGHTA, CDR2 FQGNSA. Trimming shortened V by 5 bases and J by 4 bases, and 14 bases separated the two germline ends. The CDR3 spells CASSRGDMGETQYF. The CDR3 nucleotides are TGTGCCAGCAGCCGCGGGGATATGGGAGAGACCCAGTACTTC.

CDR3: CSVGYRGNEQYF. Here the CDR3 DNA reads TGCAGCGTTGGGTACAGGGGAAACGAGCAGTACTTC. J is TRBJ2-7 and V is TRBV29-1; 7 bases agree with TRBD1. Germline-derived CDR1 and CDR2 are SQVTM and ANQGSEA. Trimming took 4 bases from V and 5 from J; bases not matched to a gene: 5. This CDR3 is 12 amino acids long.